This entry lists 21 T cell receptor beta chains sequenced from one sample in a study of CD4 and CD8 cells across lung adenocarcinoma regions. TCRdb passed the PCR reads through MiXCR, listing each CDR3 protein once. The sample carries tens of thousands of distinct CDR3 sequences, roughly half recorded once. Sequenced material: CD8+ T cells from the center of a lung tumor. These receptors all come from a male donor with lung adenocarcinoma. The CD4 and CD8 labels of this study may be unreliable.

The genes are TRBV12-3 or TRBV12-4 and TRBJ2-2; D gene ambiguous. The CDR3 is 14 residues long. V lost 6 bases and J 10 bases, leaving 18 bases between the germline ends. DNA of the CDR3: TGTGCCAGCAGCCCTCCCAATTGGTCGGCGGAGCTGTTTTTT. It encodes CASSPPNWSAELFF.

This clonotype was found many times. The V and J genes are TRBV6-1 and TRBJ1-1; 8 nucleotides match TRBD1. Trimming removed 6 bases from V and 9 bases from J; junction bases left unmatched: 6. Germline V gene lookup returns CDR1 MNHNS and CDR2 SASEGT. This CDR3 is 12 amino acids long. Here the CDR3 reads CASRGPGGKAFF. DNA for the CDR3: TGTGCCAGCAGAGGACCAGGGGGCAAAGCTTTCTTT.

About this clonotype itself: This sequence may be a read error, since a much larger clone differs from it by one base. This sequence joins TRBV5-3 and TRBJ2-5; the match to TRBD2 covers 10 bases. TRBV5-3 is designated an ORF whose function remains uncertain. V lost 4 bases to trimming and J lost 11 bases; unmatched junction nucleotides: 26. The CDR3 covers 19 residues. The CDR3 region is CARSATGTSEDTSYNEQYF. The CDR3 region has the DNA TGTGCCAGAAGCGCGACCGGGACTAGCGAGGATACGTCCTACAATGAGCAGTACTTC.

This clonotype was seen only a few times. The chain carries TRBV6-1 and TRBJ2-5, with D possibly TRBD1 on 5 matching bases. Germline V gives CDR1 MNHNS, CDR2 SASEGT. The CDR3 extends over 14 amino acids. Here the CDR3 DNA reads TGTGCGGGCAGAGGCGGCCAGGGCACAGATACGCAGTACTTC. Its protein is CAGRGGQGTDTQYF.

As regards this clonotype: Its ends do not fully match the called genes, so a read error is possible. This chain joins TRBV6-1 and TRBJ2-5; D may be TRBD1 or TRBD2 (6 bases each). The CDR3 contains 14 residues. Germline assignment: CDR1 MNHNS and CDR2 SASEGT. The DNA of the CDR3 is TGTGCGGGCATCGGGGGCGGGGACCCAGAGACGCAGTACTTC. Translating gives CAGIGGGDPETQYF.

This clonotype occurred once. Here the CDR3 DNA reads TGTGCCAGCAGCGTAGAAGACGGACACGAGCAGTACTTC. Its translation: CASSVEDGHEQYF. The V call is TRBV9, the J call TRBJ2-5; D uncertain. The DNA end lines up better with TRBJ2-7; the J call may be wrong. The CDR3 totals 13 residues. Germline lookup yields CDR1 SGDLS and CDR2 YYNGEE.

This chain links TRBV5-1 with TRBJ1-4; D is possibly TRBD1 (5 bases). This CDR3 is 16 amino acids long. V lost 1 base and J 3 bases, leaving 13 bases between the germline ends. Germline values: CDR1 SGHRS, CDR2 YFSETQ. Here the CDR3 reads CASSLRGDVANEKLFF. The CDR3 DNA follows: TGCGCCAGCAGCTTGCGAGGGGATGTTGCTAATGAAAAACTGTTTTTT.

This clonotype was seen a handful of times. Being one base from a much bigger clone, this may be a read error. This chain uses TRBV5-1 with TRBJ2-7; D gene unclear. The ends were cut back, 0 bases at V and 2 bases at J, with 9 bases in the middle. This CDR3 is 14 amino acids long. In germline, CDR1 is SGHRS, CDR2 YFSETQ. CDR3 sequence: CASSLEGHTYEQYF. CDR3 nucleotide sequence: TGCGCCAGCAGCTTGGAAGGTCACACCTACGAGCAGTACTTC.

This clonotype was detected ten times or more. The V call is TRBV27, the J call TRBJ1-3; 7 bases are a match to TRBD1. CDR1 is MNHEY, CDR2 SMNVEV, per germline (reference sequence). The V and J ends lost 5 bases and 3 bases, in that order; junction bases with no gene match: 7. The CDR3 has 15 residues. This chain's CDR3 is CASSPGGYGGNTIYF. DNA of the CDR3: TGTGCCAGCAGTCCAGGGGGTTACGGTGGAAACACCATATATTTT.

The chain is built from TRBV11-2 and TRBJ1-2, with 7 bases matching TRBD1. The CDR3 loop spans 14 amino acids. Trimming removed 1 base from V and 6 bases from J; junction bases left unmatched: 5. Germline V lookup: CDR1 SGHAT, CDR2 FQNNGV. CDR3 amino acids: CASSLAGQMDGYTF. Here the CDR3 DNA reads TGTGCCAGCAGCTTAGCGGGACAGATGGATGGCTACACCTTC.

This rearrangement joins TRBV6-1 to TRBJ2-5; D possibly uses TRBD1 or TRBD2 (6 bases each). The CDR3 totals 16 residues. CDR1 is MNHNS and CDR2 is SASEGT in the germline V gene. Trimming pared 8 bases from V and 0 bases from J, leaving 19 bases between. The CDR3 nucleotides read TGTGCCAGCGCGGGTGACGGGGGCCGCGACCAAGAGACCCAGTACTTC. The encoded protein is CASAGDGGRDQETQYF.

This clonotype was seen a few times. This sequence joins TRBV12-3 or TRBV12-4 and TRBJ2-1, with D possibly called TRBD1 or TRBD2 (5 bases each). Judging by the DNA end, TRBJ2-7 fits better; the J call may be wrong. The CDR3 contains 12 residues. The CDR3 here is CASSTGAHEQYF. The CDR3 DNA reads as TGTGCCAGCAGCACCGGGGCCCACGAGCAGTACTTC.

V gene TRBV27 combines with J gene TRBJ2-5; D is unclear. The CDR3 covers 14 residues. The V end lost 1 base, the J end lost 2 bases, and 8 bases lay between the germline ends. Germline V gene data show CDR1 as MNHEY and CDR2 as SMNVEV (reference sequence). In nucleotides, the CDR3 is TGTGCCAGCAGTTTATTTGGCAGACAAGAGACCCAGTACTTC. As protein: CASSLFGRQETQYF.

This clonotype was observed many times. The chain uses TRBV12-3 or TRBV12-4 and TRBJ2-1, with a tentative D call TRBD2 (7 bases). This CDR3 has 14 residues. The V end lost 6 bases, the J end lost 6 bases, and 15 bases lay between the germline ends. The CDR3 sequence is CASSSPGGGNEQFF. The CDR3 DNA reads TGTGCCAGCAGCTCCCCGGGGGGCGGCAATGAGCAGTTCTTC.

This clonotype was seen only a few times. The chain employs TRBV7-8 and TRBJ2-1; perhaps TRBD2 as D (6 bases). CDR3 length: 14 amino acids. With 4 bases removed from V and 2 bases from J, the gap between germline ends came to 9 bases. Germline V lookup: CDR1 SGHVS, CDR2 FQNEAQ. As DNA, the CDR3 is TGTGCCAGCAGCTCTCGGGAGACCTACAATGAGCAGTTCTTC. This codes for CASSSRETYNEQFF.

The chain joins TRBV27 to TRBJ2-4; 8 bases fit TRBD2. Trimming at V came to 5 bases and at J to 15 bases, leaving 21 bases not matched to a gene. The germline CDR1 and CDR2 sequences are MNHEY and SMNVEV (reference sequence). The CDR3 totals 16 residues. The CDR3 region has the DNA TGTGCCAGCAGTGTCGCGGGGGGCGGGAGCGGAGACATCCGGTACTTC. Translation gives CASSVAGGGSGDIRYF.

In its sample, this clonotype is medium-sized. J is TRBJ2-1 and V is TRBV6-5; 10 bases agree with TRBD2. Unmatched junction bases numbered 6, after V lost 2 bases and J lost 8 bases. The CDR3 totals 15 residues. The germline CDR1 and CDR2 sequences are MNHEY and SVGAGI. CDR3 residues: CASSYRTSGFHEQFF. The CDR3 DNA reads TGTGCCAGCAGTTACAGGACTAGCGGATTTCATGAGCAGTTCTTC.

The V gene is TRBV6-5, the J gene TRBJ1-6; TRBD1 agrees at 7 bases. Germline-derived CDR1 and CDR2 are MNHEY and SVGAGI. Trimming at V came to 1 base and at J to 7 bases, leaving 1 base not matched to a gene. This CDR3 region has 14 residues. The CDR3 is CASSYLQGNSPLHF. The CDR3, as DNA: TGTGCCAGCAGTTACTTACAGGGGAATTCACCCCTCCACTTT.

As to this clonotype: One junction end disagrees with the germline gene, perhaps due to a read error. The V gene is TRBV14, the J gene TRBJ2-1; D gene ambiguous. Germline V gene lookup returns CDR1 SGHDN and CDR2 FVKESK. The CDR3 consists of 11 residues. CDR3 protein: CASSQEIPTDF. The CDR3 DNA reads TGTGCCAGCAGCCAAGAGATCCCTACCGACTTC.

J is TRBJ2-1 and V is TRBV12-3 or TRBV12-4, with a possible D match to TRBD1 (6 bases). The CDR3 covers 15 residues. V shed 6 bases and J shed 4 bases, with 16 bases lying between them. The CDR3 loop reads CASSSSGTKYNEQFF. The CDR3 DNA reads as TGTGCCAGCAGCTCATCGGGGACAAAATACAATGAGCAGTTCTTC.

This clonotype was seen many times. The chain is built from TRBV10-3 and TRBJ1-2; D not resolved. Germline lookup yields CDR1 ENHRY and CDR2 SYGVKD. V lost 8 bases to trimming and J lost 7 bases, with 14 bases between them. There are 12 residues in the CDR3. The CDR3 spells CAIWWGSGGYTF. CDR3 nucleotide sequence: TGTGCCATCTGGTGGGGATCAGGTGGCTACACCTTC.